This TCR beta chain was profiled in a study of T cell responses to AZD1222 COVID-19 vaccine. This clone was detected a few times. Clones were sequenced by immunoSEQ multiplex PCR, and TCRdb holds only the in-frame ones, with some missing. The sample includes 96,000 or so clones, 80% to 90% of them seen just once. The V gene's germline CDR1 is SNHLY and CDR2 FYNNEI. Trimming shortened V by 6 bases and J by 2 bases, and 17 bases separated the two germline ends. The length of the CDR3 is 15 residues. The receptor comes from an adult in good health. V gene TRBV2 combines with J gene TRBJ2-7, with TRBD2 as a possible D gene (5 bases). This material consisted of peripheral blood, taken on day 0 of AZD1222 vaccination. CDR3 residues: CASRTTESAPYEQYF. The CDR3 DNA sequence: TGTGCCAGCAGGACTACAGAAAGCGCGCCCTACGAGCAGTACTTC.